Sequencing of this TCR beta chain was carried out in a study of identical twins. CDR1 and CDR2 (germline): SGHVS, FQNEAQ. The trim removed 6 bases at V and 5 bases at J, leaving 7 bases unmatched. The CDR3 runs to 15 residues. This clonotype was counted at least ten times. TCRdb recomputed calls from the 5' RACE reads with MiXCR, one row per CDR3 protein. The sample consists of under 300,000 distinct CDR3 sequences, roughly 12% of them appearing once. These same data were also listed under a study on yellow fever vaccine responses in identical twins.

Material for sequencing was memory (CD45RO+) T cells sorted from blood. This rearrangement joins TRBV7-8 to TRBJ1-4, with 9 bases identical to TRBD1. This TCR was sampled from a woman under 30 in good health. This chain's CDR3 is CASRLSGTGNEKLFF. The DNA for the CDR3 is TGTGCCAGCAGGCTATCCGGGACAGGGAATGAAAAACTGTTTTTT.